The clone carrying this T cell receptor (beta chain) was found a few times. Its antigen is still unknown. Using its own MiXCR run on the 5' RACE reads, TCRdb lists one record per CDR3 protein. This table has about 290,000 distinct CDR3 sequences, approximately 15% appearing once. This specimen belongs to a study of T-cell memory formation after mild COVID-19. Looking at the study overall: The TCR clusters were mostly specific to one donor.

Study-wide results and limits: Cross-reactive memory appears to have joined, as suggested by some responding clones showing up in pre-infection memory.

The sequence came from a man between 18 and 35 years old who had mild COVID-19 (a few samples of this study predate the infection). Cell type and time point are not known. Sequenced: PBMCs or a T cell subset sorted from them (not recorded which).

CDR3 residues: CASSGIRLAGEADTQYF. DNA for the CDR3: TGTGCCAGCAGCGGTATCAGACTAGCGGGGGAGGCAGATACGCAGTATTTT. The V call is TRBV7-3, the J call TRBJ2-3; 12 bases align to TRBD2. This CDR3 has 17 amino acids. The V segment lost 5 bases and the J segment 4 bases; nucleotides outside the gene matches: 10. Germline values: CDR1 SGHTA, CDR2 FQGTGA.